These T cell receptor beta chains were read from a single sample in a study of Ad26.COV2.S vaccination and SARS-CoV-2 variants. TCRdb keeps only in-frame clones here, not all; method: immunoSEQ multiplex PCR. The data contain some 460,000 clones, approximately 90% of them seen just once; the ten biggest clones take up about 1.7%. The source material was peripheral blood, sampled in a trial of Ad26.COV2.S vaccine versus placebo. The receptors derive from a person between 18 and 65 years old who received the Ad26.COV2.S COVID-19 vaccine or a placebo. Each CDR3 is given with its conserved first and last residue. A D gene is named only where the DNA matches it firmly. Not every row has a clone size; where given, it reads once, few, many or a size class.

V gene: TRBV11-1; D gene: NA; clone size: NA; J gene: TRBJ2-7; CDR3 DNA: TGTGCCAGCAGCGCCCAGGAGCTGCCTTACGAGCAGTACTTC; CDR3 protein: CASSAQELPYEQYF
V gene: TRBV4-3; D gene: NA; clone size: NA; J gene: TRBJ1-5; CDR3 DNA: TGCGCCAGCAGCCAAGATGTCGGGGGAGGGGGAAATCAGCCCCAGCATTTT; CDR3 protein: CASSQDVGGGGNQPQHF
V gene: TRBV7-9; D gene: NA; clone size: NA; J gene: TRBJ2-2; CDR3 DNA: TGTGCCAGCCGGACGAACACCGGGGAGCTGTTTTTT; CDR3 protein: CASRTNTGELFF
V gene: TRBV5-6; D gene: TRBD1; clone size: NA; J gene: TRBJ1-4; CDR3 DNA: TGTGCCAGCAGCTTGGTAGGGGACAGAAATGAAAAACTGTTTTTT; CDR3 protein: CASSLVGDRNEKLFF
V gene: TRBV27; D gene: NA; clone size: NA; J gene: TRBJ2-2; CDR3 DNA: TGTGCCTATATTGGGGCCGGGGAGCTGTTTTTT; CDR3 protein: CAYIGAGELFF
V gene: TRBV4-1; D gene: NA; clone size: NA; J gene: TRBJ2-2; CDR3 DNA: TGCGCCAGCAGCCAAGCTCGCACACCGAACACCGGGGAGCTGTTTTTT; CDR3 protein: CASSQARTPNTGELFF
V gene: TRBV29-1; D gene: TRBD1; clone size: NA; J gene: TRBJ1-5; CDR3 DNA: TGCAGCGTTGCGTGGGACAGGGGTCGCCAGCCCCAGCATTTT; CDR3 protein: CSVAWDRGRQPQHF
V gene: TRBV30; D gene: NA; clone size: NA; J gene: TRBJ1-3; CDR3 DNA: TGTGCCTGGACGCGGGGTACCTCGCGTGGAAACACCATATATTTT; CDR3 protein: CAWTRGTSRGNTIYF
V gene: TRBV18; D gene: NA; clone size: NA; J gene: TRBJ2-1; CDR3 DNA: TGTGCCAGCTCACCAACTCTGACGAGCTCCTACAATGAGCAGTTCTTC; CDR3 protein: CASSPTLTSSYNEQFF
V gene: TRBV5-1; D gene: TRBD1; clone size: NA; J gene: TRBJ2-7; CDR3 DNA: TGCGCCAGCAGCTCGGGTGGGACAGGGGTTTACGAGCAGTACTTC; CDR3 protein: CASSSGGTGVYEQYF
V gene: TRBV7-9; D gene: TRBD2; clone size: NA; J gene: TRBJ2-1; CDR3 DNA: TGTGCCAGCGACAGCGGGAGGGCCCTCAATGAGCAGTTCTTC; CDR3 protein: CASDSGRALNEQFF
V gene: TRBV30; D gene: NA; clone size: NA; J gene: TRBJ2-1; CDR3 DNA: TGTGCCTGGAGTAATAGGCCGCACAATGAGCAGTTCTTC; CDR3 protein: CAWSNRPHNEQFF
V gene: TRBV19; D gene: NA; clone size: NA; J gene: TRBJ2-3; CDR3 DNA: TGTGCCAGTAGTATGGGACGGCTACTCACAGATACGCAGTATTTT; CDR3 protein: CASSMGRLLTDTQYF
V gene: TRBV7-6; D gene: TRBD1; clone size: few; J gene: TRBJ1-5; CDR3 DNA: TGTGCCGGAGAGGGGACAGTGTTCAATCAGCCCCAGCATTTT; CDR3 protein: CAGEGTVFNQPQHF
V gene: TRBV6-5; D gene: TRBD1; clone size: NA; J gene: TRBJ2-3; CDR3 DNA: TGTGCCAGCAGTTGGACAGGGTTGACAGATACGCAGTATTTT; CDR3 protein: CASSWTGLTDTQYF
V gene: TRBV10-3; D gene: NA; clone size: NA; J gene: TRBJ2-5; CDR3 DNA: TGTGCCATCAGTGAGTCGGCGGACAGTCAAGAGACCCAGTACTTC; CDR3 protein: CAISESADSQETQYF
V gene: TRBV5-1; D gene: TRBD1; clone size: NA; J gene: TRBJ2-1; CDR3 DNA: TGCGCCAGCAGCTTGGGGACAGGGAATGAGCAGTTCTTC; CDR3 protein: CASSLGTGNEQFF
V gene: TRBV6-2/TRBV6-3; D gene: TRBD2; clone size: NA; J gene: TRBJ2-5; CDR3 DNA: TGTGCCAGCAGTTACTCCCCGCAACTAGCGGGAGACCAAGAGACCCAGTACTTC; CDR3 protein: CASSYSPQLAGDQETQYF
V gene: TRBV6-6; D gene: NA; clone size: NA; J gene: TRBJ1-5; CDR3 DNA: TGTGCCAGCAGTTACGAGGGGGATTCGCCCCAGCATTTT; CDR3 protein: CASSYEGDSPQHF
V gene: TRBV6-1; D gene: NA; clone size: NA; J gene: TRBJ2-5; CDR3 DNA: TGTGCCAGCAGTGAAACAGTGGGGGACCAAGAGACCCAGTACTTC; CDR3 protein: CASSETVGDQETQYF
V gene: TRBV7-9; D gene: NA; clone size: NA; J gene: TRBJ1-5; CDR3 DNA: TGTGCCAGCAGCTTAGGGGTCACTCGGGGTTTTGAGCCCCAGCATTTT; CDR3 protein: CASSLGVTRGFEPQHF
V gene: TRBV2; D gene: TRBD2; clone size: NA; J gene: TRBJ2-2; CDR3 DNA: TGTGCCAGCACGGCTAGCGGGAGCCACACCGGGGAGCTGTTTTTT; CDR3 protein: CASTASGSHTGELFF
V gene: TRBV18; D gene: TRBD1; clone size: NA; J gene: TRBJ1-2; CDR3 DNA: TGTGCCAGCTCACCCGACAGGGATGGCTACACCTTC; CDR3 protein: CASSPDRDGYTF
V gene: TRBV11-2; D gene: NA; clone size: NA; J gene: TRBJ2-1; CDR3 DNA: TGTGCCAGCAGCTTAGGACCATCGAGTAATGAGCAGTTCTTC; CDR3 protein: CASSLGPSSNEQFF
V gene: TRBV11-2; D gene: TRBD1; clone size: NA; J gene: TRBJ2-1; CDR3 DNA: TGTGCCAGCACACCGGGACAGATTATCTATGAGCAGTTCTTC; CDR3 protein: CASTPGQIIYEQFF
V gene: TRBV6-5; D gene: NA; clone size: NA; J gene: TRBJ1-5; CDR3 DNA: TGTGCCAGCAGCATAAAAAAAGGCAAGAATCAGCCCCAGCATTTT; CDR3 protein: CASSIKKGKNQPQHF
V gene: TRBV28; D gene: TRBD1; clone size: NA; J gene: TRBJ2-2; CDR3 DNA: TGTGCCAGCAGTTCCCGGACAGGGACGTTCGGCACCGGGGAGCTGTTTTTT; CDR3 protein: CASSSRTGTFGTGELFF
V gene: TRBV10-3; D gene: TRBD1; clone size: NA; J gene: TRBJ1-1; CDR3 DNA: TGTGCCATCACAACAGGGGCGAACACTGAAGCTTTCTTT; CDR3 protein: CAITTGANTEAFF
V gene: TRBV28; D gene: NA; clone size: NA; J gene: TRBJ2-2; CDR3 DNA: TGTGCCAGCATTGAGAGGGGGACCCTCAGCGGGGAGCTGTTTTTT; CDR3 protein: CASIERGTLSGELFF
V gene: TRBV4-3; D gene: NA; clone size: once; J gene: TRBJ1-2; CDR3 DNA: TGCGCCAGCAGCCAAGATTATGTCCGCAGGTCACTCTATGGCTACACCTTC; CDR3 protein: CASSQDYVRRSLYGYTF
V gene: TRBV6-5; D gene: NA; clone size: few; J gene: TRBJ1-2; CDR3 DNA: TGTGCCAGCAGACGGGACCCTTCTAACTATGGCTACACCTTC; CDR3 protein: CASRRDPSNYGYTF
V gene: TRBV9; D gene: TRBD2; clone size: NA; J gene: TRBJ2-1; CDR3 DNA: TGTGCCAGCAGCGTCGGCCTAGCGGGTAAATACAATGAGCAGTTCTTC; CDR3 protein: CASSVGLAGKYNEQFF
V gene: TRBV3-1/TRBV3-2; D gene: TRBD1; clone size: NA; J gene: TRBJ1-3; CDR3 DNA: TGTGCCAGCAGGGAGGGGACAGGGGGGCTCTCTGGAAACACCATATATTTT; CDR3 protein: CASREGTGGLSGNTIYF
V gene: TRBV19; D gene: NA; clone size: NA; J gene: TRBJ1-2; CDR3 DNA: TGTGCCAGTAGTACCCAGACGGCGGACTATGGCTACACCTTC; CDR3 protein: CASSTQTADYGYTF
V gene: TRBV4-1; D gene: NA; clone size: NA; J gene: TRBJ2-2; CDR3 DNA: TGCGCCAGCAGCCAACTACGGGGAACGAACACCGGGGAGCTGTTTTTT; CDR3 protein: CASSQLRGTNTGELFF
V gene: TRBV7-3; D gene: TRBD2; clone size: NA; J gene: TRBJ2-1; CDR3 DNA: TGTGCCAGCAGCTTCTTAGCGGGAGGGGACAATGAGCAGTTCTTC; CDR3 protein: CASSFLAGGDNEQFF
V gene: TRBV7-2; D gene: TRBD2; clone size: NA; J gene: TRBJ2-5; CDR3 DNA: TGTGCCAGCAGCTTACTTGGCGGGGGGTTAAAAGAGACCCAGTACTTC; CDR3 protein: CASSLLGGGLKETQYF
V gene: TRBV10-3; D gene: NA; clone size: NA; J gene: TRBJ1-2; CDR3 DNA: TGTGCCACTTTCGAGGAATTCGGCTATGGCTACACCTTC; CDR3 protein: CATFEEFGYGYTF
V gene: TRBV11-2; D gene: TRBD1; clone size: NA; J gene: TRBJ2-7; CDR3 DNA: TGTGCCAGCAGCTGGGGACAGGGTTACGAGCAGTACTTC; CDR3 protein: CASSWGQGYEQYF
V gene: TRBV15; D gene: TRBD2; clone size: NA; J gene: TRBJ2-1; CDR3 DNA: TGTGCCACCAGCATCGGGCTAGCGGCTTCTTATTTCTCCTACAATGAGCAGTTCTTC; CDR3 protein: CATSIGLAASYFSYNEQFF
V gene: TRBV28; D gene: TRBD1; clone size: once; J gene: TRBJ2-2; CDR3 DNA: TGTGCCAGCAGTAGGACAGGGGGCCGTCCCGGGGAGCTGTTTTTT; CDR3 protein: CASSRTGGRPGELFF
V gene: TRBV6-4; D gene: NA; clone size: NA; J gene: TRBJ1-6; CDR3 DNA: TGTGCCAGCAGTGACGGGTACCTTAATTCACCCCTCCACTTT; CDR3 protein: CASSDGYLNSPLHF
V gene: TRBV10-2; D gene: TRBD1; clone size: once; J gene: TRBJ2-4; CDR3 DNA: TGCGCCAGCAGCCAGGGGGATTGGGACATTCAGTACTTC; CDR3 protein: CASSQGDWDIQYF
V gene: TRBV6-1; D gene: TRBD2; clone size: NA; J gene: TRBJ2-1; CDR3 DNA: TGTGCCAGCAGTGGTTCTGGGACTAGCGGGACAAGGGAGCAGTTCTTC; CDR3 protein: CASSGSGTSGTREQFF
V gene: TRBV4-1; D gene: NA; clone size: NA; J gene: TRBJ2-1; CDR3 DNA: TGCGCCAGCAGCCAAACATTAGTGGGGGGGCTTTATAGTGAGCAGTTCTTC; CDR3 protein: CASSQTLVGGLYSEQFF
V gene: TRBV7-9; D gene: TRBD1; clone size: NA; J gene: TRBJ2-7; CDR3 DNA: TGTGCCAGCAGCTGGACAGGCGAATCCTACGAGCAGTACTTC; CDR3 protein: CASSWTGESYEQYF
V gene: TRBV24-1; D gene: TRBD2; clone size: once; J gene: TRBJ2-3; CDR3 DNA: TGTGCCACCAGTGACCGAAGCGGGAGTGGTACAGATACGCAGTATTTT; CDR3 protein: CATSDRSGSGTDTQYF
V gene: TRBV3-1/TRBV3-2; D gene: NA; clone size: NA; J gene: TRBJ2-7; CDR3 DNA: TGTGCCAGCAGCCAAGGGGTTAGCGGCTATACCTACGAGCAGTACTTC; CDR3 protein: CASSQGVSGYTYEQYF
V gene: TRBV2; D gene: TRBD1; clone size: NA; J gene: TRBJ2-5; CDR3 DNA: TGTGCCAGCATGAGGCGAGGGACAGAGAGAGAGACCCAGTACTTC; CDR3 protein: CASMRRGTERETQYF
V gene: TRBV5-1; D gene: TRBD2; clone size: NA; J gene: TRBJ2-1; CDR3 DNA: TGCGCCAGCAGCTTGATTGCTAGCGGGAGAACCCATGAGCAGTTCTTC; CDR3 protein: CASSLIASGRTHEQFF
V gene: TRBV28; D gene: NA; clone size: NA; J gene: TRBJ2-7; CDR3 DNA: TGTGCCAGCAGAACAATTCGGGAGCAGTACTTC; CDR3 protein: CASRTIREQYF
V gene: TRBV2; D gene: TRBD1; clone size: NA; J gene: TRBJ1-1; CDR3 DNA: TGTGCCAGCAGAAGGGACAGCGGGGGTTCGAACACTGAAGCTTTCTTT; CDR3 protein: CASRRDSGGSNTEAFF
V gene: TRBV19; D gene: NA; clone size: NA; J gene: TRBJ1-1; CDR3 DNA: TGTGCCAGTAGTTGGGGGTCGGGGAACACTGAAGCTTTCTTT; CDR3 protein: CASSWGSGNTEAFF